This TCR beta chain was captured in a study of beta chain features in type 1 diabetes. In this sample, this clone turned up a few times. The antigen is unknown. Expressed TCRB transcripts were sequenced because the isolated RNA had all been reverse transcribed beforehand. Data came from immunoSEQ multiplex PCR; TCRdb stores just in-frame clones and leaves some out. This sample carries over 200,000 clones, approximately 11% of them seen once, and the ten largest clones take around 0.018%. Findings of the study overall: Fewer junction insertions and more nucleotide deletions appeared in type 1 diabetes patients. Type 1 diabetes patients showed a moderate but significant shortening of TCRB CDR3s in all four CD4+ subsets.

Germline-derived CDR1 and CDR2 are SNHLY and FYNNEI. Deletions cut 1 base from V and 5 bases from J, with 8 bases between. The CDR3 extends over 13 amino acids. Blood was collected once per donor into heparin, averaging about 110 mL. Isolation of CD4+ naive, central memory, regulatory and stem cell-like memory cells was achieved by sorting via CD45RO/CCR7/CD25/CD127/CD95/CD27. This rearrangement joins TRBV2 to TRBJ2-5, with TRBD2 as a possible D gene (6 bases). The sequence derives from a man younger than 45 with type 1 diabetes. The material sequenced was naive CD4+ T cells from blood. CDR3 sequence (DNA): TGTGCCAGCAGTGAAGAACTAGCCGAGACCCAGTACTTC. Residues: CASSEELAETQYF.